This is a list of T cell receptor beta chains from one sample in a study of Ad26.COV2.S vaccination and SARS-CoV-2 variants. Produced via immunoSEQ multiplex PCR; TCRdb's table is partial and in-frame only. The sample has around 240,000 clones, 88% seen once; the top ten hold roughly 10%. This specimen was peripheral blood, taken in a trial of Ad26.COV2.S vaccine versus placebo. The receptors stem from a person between 18 and 59 years old who received the Ad26.COV2.S COVID-19 vaccine or a placebo. Each CDR3 is given with its conserved first and last residue. Each record gives: V gene, D gene, clone size, J gene, CDR3 DNA, CDR3 protein. D genes are given only for firm matches. Clone size, where shown, is once, few, many, or a class for clones that have expanded.

v_call: TRBV12-3/TRBV12-4; d_call: -; clone_size: -; j_call: TRBJ1-5; cdr3_nt: TGTGCCAGCAGTTTTTTCGAACAGCCCCAGCATTTT; cdr3_aa: CASSFFEQPQHF
v_call: TRBV27; d_call: TRBD1; clone_size: -; j_call: TRBJ1-2; cdr3_nt: TGTGCCAGCAGTTTCAGGACAGGGTCGGTCTTGGGCTACACCTTC; cdr3_aa: CASSFRTGSVLGYTF
v_call: TRBV2; d_call: -; clone_size: -; j_call: TRBJ2-7; cdr3_nt: TGTGCCAGCAAAGGGGGGACCCACTACGAGCAGTACTTC; cdr3_aa: CASKGGTHYEQYF
v_call: TRBV7-9; d_call: -; clone_size: -; j_call: TRBJ1-3; cdr3_nt: TGTGCCAGCAGCTTAACGGGGCCTATGAACACCATATATTTT; cdr3_aa: CASSLTGPMNTIYF
v_call: TRBV6-5; d_call: -; clone_size: -; j_call: TRBJ1-1; cdr3_nt: TGTGCCAGCAGTTACTCGGGGGGGCCGAGCACTGAAGCTTTCTTT; cdr3_aa: CASSYSGGPSTEAFF
v_call: TRBV6-4; d_call: TRBD2; clone_size: -; j_call: TRBJ2-3; cdr3_nt: TGTGCCAGCAGTGACAGCGGGGGGGCCACAGATACGCAGTATTTT; cdr3_aa: CASSDSGGATDTQYF
v_call: TRBV19; d_call: -; clone_size: -; j_call: TRBJ2-1; cdr3_nt: TGTGCCAGTAGTATCAATTCTCCGGGGGGCTGGGGGCAGTTCTTC; cdr3_aa: CASSINSPGGWGQFF
v_call: TRBV4-1; d_call: -; clone_size: -; j_call: TRBJ2-2; cdr3_nt: TGCGCCAGCAGCCAGGCGGGACAGAACACCGGGGAGCTGTTTTTT; cdr3_aa: CASSQAGQNTGELFF
v_call: TRBV9; d_call: -; clone_size: once; j_call: TRBJ2-3; cdr3_nt: TGTGCCAGCAGCCACCAGGGGTGGGGGAAACTGGCAGATACGCAGTATTTT; cdr3_aa: CASSHQGWGKLADTQYF
v_call: TRBV15; d_call: TRBD2; clone_size: -; j_call: TRBJ2-7; cdr3_nt: TGTGCCACCAGCAGAGATGGACTAGCGGGAGATTACGAGCAGTACTTC; cdr3_aa: CATSRDGLAGDYEQYF
v_call: TRBV4-1; d_call: -; clone_size: -; j_call: TRBJ2-5; cdr3_nt: TGCGCCAGCAGCCAAGTCTCTCGTGAGACCCAGTACTTC; cdr3_aa: CASSQVSRETQYF
v_call: TRBV19; d_call: -; clone_size: -; j_call: TRBJ2-4; cdr3_nt: TGTGCCAGTAGTATCTCTGACGCCGGGAACATTCAGTACTTC; cdr3_aa: CASSISDAGNIQYF
v_call: TRBV30; d_call: TRBD1; clone_size: -; j_call: TRBJ1-5; cdr3_nt: TGTGCCTGGAGTGGGACAGGGGGAGCTCAGCCCCAGCATTTT; cdr3_aa: CAWSGTGGAQPQHF
v_call: TRBV7-2; d_call: TRBD2; clone_size: once; j_call: TRBJ2-2; cdr3_nt: TGTGCCAGCAGCTTAGGGCTAGCGGTAGGCGGGGAGCTGTTTTTT; cdr3_aa: CASSLGLAVGGELFF
v_call: TRBV5-6; d_call: -; clone_size: -; j_call: TRBJ1-5; cdr3_nt: TGTGCCAGCAGCGGCACCGGTCAGCCCCAGCATTTT; cdr3_aa: CASSGTGQPQHF
v_call: TRBV6-5; d_call: -; clone_size: once; j_call: TRBJ2-7; cdr3_nt: TGTGCCAGCAGTACGACAGGGAGGACCTACGAGCAGTACTTC; cdr3_aa: CASSTTGRTYEQYF
v_call: TRBV30; d_call: -; clone_size: -; j_call: TRBJ1-5; cdr3_nt: TGTGCCTGGAGGAGAGGGATGGATCAGCCCCAGCATTTT; cdr3_aa: CAWRRGMDQPQHF
v_call: TRBV6-6; d_call: -; clone_size: -; j_call: TRBJ1-6; cdr3_nt: TGTGCCAGCAGTCCATATCGGACAACGGATAATTCACCCCTCCACTTT; cdr3_aa: CASSPYRTTDNSPLHF
v_call: TRBV6-5; d_call: -; clone_size: -; j_call: TRBJ1-1; cdr3_nt: TGTGCCAGCAGTTACAACAGGCTTAACACTGAAGCTTTCTTT; cdr3_aa: CASSYNRLNTEAFF
v_call: TRBV27; d_call: -; clone_size: -; j_call: TRBJ2-3; cdr3_nt: TGTGCCACCCAACGAGATCTCACAGATACGCAGTATTTT; cdr3_aa: CATQRDLTDTQYF
v_call: TRBV7-3; d_call: TRBD2; clone_size: -; j_call: TRBJ2-5; cdr3_nt: TGTGCCAGCAGCGACTCCGGGACTACGCAAGAGACCCAGTACTTC; cdr3_aa: CASSDSGTTQETQYF
v_call: TRBV9; d_call: -; clone_size: -; j_call: TRBJ2-7; cdr3_nt: TGTGCCAGCAGCGTAGCTGGGAACGAGCAGTACTTC; cdr3_aa: CASSVAGNEQYF
v_call: TRBV5-3; d_call: -; clone_size: once; j_call: TRBJ2-2; cdr3_nt: TGTGCCAGAAGCTTGGAGCTGACTTTGAACACCGGGGAGCTGTTTTTT; cdr3_aa: CARSLELTLNTGELFF
v_call: TRBV27; d_call: -; clone_size: -; j_call: TRBJ2-3; cdr3_nt: TGTGCCAGCAGAAGGCTTGGCACAGATACGCAGTATTTT; cdr3_aa: CASRRLGTDTQYF
v_call: TRBV25-1; d_call: -; clone_size: -; j_call: TRBJ2-2; cdr3_nt: TGTGCCAGCACCCCGTCGGGGACCGGGGAGCTGTTTTTT; cdr3_aa: CASTPSGTGELFF
v_call: TRBV28; d_call: TRBD2; clone_size: -; j_call: TRBJ2-7; cdr3_nt: TGTGGGGTTGTGTCTATAGTAGCGGGACTCTACGAGCAGTACTTC; cdr3_aa: CGVVSIVAGLYEQYF
v_call: TRBV28; d_call: TRBD2; clone_size: -; j_call: TRBJ2-7; cdr3_nt: TGTGCCAGCAGGGGGGGGACGTTTCAGCAGTACTTC; cdr3_aa: CASRGGTFQQYF
v_call: TRBV25-1; d_call: -; clone_size: -; j_call: TRBJ1-6; cdr3_nt: TGTGCCAGCAGTGATCGAACCACAGGGAGGGGGTCACCCCTCCACTTT; cdr3_aa: CASSDRTTGRGSPLHF
v_call: TRBV20-1; d_call: -; clone_size: -; j_call: TRBJ2-7; cdr3_nt: TGCAGTGCTAGTTTCGCGGGGGCGGGGGAGCAGTACTTC; cdr3_aa: CSASFAGAGEQYF
v_call: TRBV12-5; d_call: -; clone_size: -; j_call: TRBJ1-1; cdr3_nt: TGTGCTAGTGGTTTGAATGGAAGAGCTTTCTTT; cdr3_aa: CASGLNGRAFF
v_call: TRBV9; d_call: -; clone_size: -; j_call: TRBJ2-2; cdr3_nt: TGTGCCAGCAGCGTAGCCCCGGGTGGGGTGGCCGGGGAGCTGTTTTTT; cdr3_aa: CASSVAPGGVAGELFF
v_call: TRBV11-1; d_call: -; clone_size: -; j_call: TRBJ1-1; cdr3_nt: TGTGCCAGCAGCTTAAGGTCGCGTACTGAAGCTTTCTTT; cdr3_aa: CASSLRSRTEAFF
v_call: TRBV9; d_call: -; clone_size: -; j_call: TRBJ2-2; cdr3_nt: TGTGCCAGCAGCACACACGGGGCCCTCGCGAACACCGGGGAGCTGTTTTTT; cdr3_aa: CASSTHGALANTGELFF
v_call: TRBV7-3; d_call: TRBD2; clone_size: -; j_call: TRBJ2-2; cdr3_nt: TGTGCCAGCAGCGCCCCAGCGGGGGGGAGCACCGGGGAGCTGTTTTTT; cdr3_aa: CASSAPAGGSTGELFF
v_call: TRBV25-1; d_call: TRBD2; clone_size: -; j_call: TRBJ2-3; cdr3_nt: TGTGCCAGCAGGAAAGCGGGAGTAGGCACAGATACGCAGTATTTT; cdr3_aa: CASRKAGVGTDTQYF
v_call: TRBV10-2; d_call: TRBD1; clone_size: -; j_call: TRBJ1-2; cdr3_nt: TGCGCCAGCAGTGAATTGGTCGGACAGGGGACCTATGGCTACACCTTC; cdr3_aa: CASSELVGQGTYGYTF
v_call: TRBV6-4; d_call: TRBD1; clone_size: -; j_call: TRBJ1-6; cdr3_nt: TGTGCCAGCAGGCAAGACAGGGCCTCACCCCTCCACTTT; cdr3_aa: CASRQDRASPLHF
v_call: TRBV2; d_call: -; clone_size: -; j_call: TRBJ2-3; cdr3_nt: TGTGCCAGCAGTGAAGTGTCAGGGGACACAGATACGCAGTATTTT; cdr3_aa: CASSEVSGDTDTQYF
v_call: TRBV28; d_call: TRBD2; clone_size: few; j_call: TRBJ2-3; cdr3_nt: TGTGCCAGCAGTTTAACCCTAGCGGGAGCAGGTACGCAGTATTTT; cdr3_aa: CASSLTLAGAGTQYF
v_call: TRBV6-1; d_call: -; clone_size: -; j_call: TRBJ2-3; cdr3_nt: TGTGCCAGCAGTGAAATGGTTGTAATCGTGAATACGCAGTATTTT; cdr3_aa: CASSEMVVIVNTQYF
v_call: TRBV27; d_call: TRBD2; clone_size: -; j_call: TRBJ2-5; cdr3_nt: TGTGCCAGCAGTTTTGGGCGGGGGATTAAAGAGACCCAGTACTTC; cdr3_aa: CASSFGRGIKETQYF
v_call: TRBV19; d_call: -; clone_size: -; j_call: TRBJ1-6; cdr3_nt: TGTGCCAATAGCAGGGCAGGGACTCCTTCACCCCTCCACTTT; cdr3_aa: CANSRAGTPSPLHF
v_call: TRBV7-2; d_call: TRBD2; clone_size: -; j_call: TRBJ2-7; cdr3_nt: TGTGCCAGCAGCTTCCCTGGCGGGAGCTCCTACGAGCAGTACTTC; cdr3_aa: CASSFPGGSSYEQYF
v_call: TRBV7-9; d_call: -; clone_size: -; j_call: TRBJ1-1; cdr3_nt: TGTGCCAGCAGCCCGGACTCCTCCCTGGTCTTCTTT; cdr3_aa: CASSPDSSLVFF
v_call: TRBV19; d_call: TRBD1; clone_size: -; j_call: TRBJ2-4; cdr3_nt: TGTGCCAGTAGTGCTCGGACAGGTGAGGCCAAAAACATTCAGTACTTC; cdr3_aa: CASSARTGEAKNIQYF
v_call: TRBV9; d_call: -; clone_size: once; j_call: TRBJ1-1; cdr3_nt: TGTGCCAGCAGCCCAGACGGAGGCCGGACTGAAGCTTTCTTT; cdr3_aa: CASSPDGGRTEAFF
v_call: TRBV15; d_call: TRBD1; clone_size: once; j_call: TRBJ1-4; cdr3_nt: TGTGCCACCACTAGGGGGGACAGCCGTAATGAAAAACTGTTTTTT; cdr3_aa: CATTRGDSRNEKLFF
v_call: TRBV3-1/TRBV3-2; d_call: TRBD1; clone_size: -; j_call: TRBJ2-1; cdr3_nt: TGTGCCAGCGGCGGACAGGAGGACTACAATGAGCAGTTCTTC; cdr3_aa: CASGGQEDYNEQFF
v_call: TRBV14; d_call: TRBD1; clone_size: -; j_call: TRBJ2-1; cdr3_nt: TGTGCCAGCAGCCGGGACAGGGGTTTTAATGAGCAGTTCTTC; cdr3_aa: CASSRDRGFNEQFF
v_call: TRBV5-1; d_call: -; clone_size: -; j_call: TRBJ2-7; cdr3_nt: TGCGCCAGCAGTCTCAGGGGGGTGGCCTACGAGCAGTACTTC; cdr3_aa: CASSLRGVAYEQYF
v_call: TRBV6-5; d_call: TRBD1; clone_size: -; j_call: TRBJ2-7; cdr3_nt: TGTGCCAGCAGACCGACAGGGAACTACGAGCAGTACTTC; cdr3_aa: CASRPTGNYEQYF
v_call: TRBV12-3/TRBV12-4; d_call: -; clone_size: -; j_call: TRBJ2-1; cdr3_nt: TGTGCCAGCCGCGAGCGGACCTACAATGAGCAGTTCTTC; cdr3_aa: CASRERTYNEQFF
v_call: TRBV4-3; d_call: -; clone_size: -; j_call: TRBJ2-1; cdr3_nt: TGCGCCAGCAGCTCCCGCGGCTCCTACAATGAGCAGTTCTTC; cdr3_aa: CASSSRGSYNEQFF
v_call: TRBV7-9; d_call: -; clone_size: once; j_call: TRBJ2-1; cdr3_nt: TGTGCCAGCAGCCTCGTTAGCGGTGAGCAGTTCTTC; cdr3_aa: CASSLVSGEQFF
v_call: TRBV28; d_call: -; clone_size: -; j_call: TRBJ2-7; cdr3_nt: TGTGCCAGCAGTTTACGGGGGTGGGAGGAGCAGTACTTC; cdr3_aa: CASSLRGWEEQYF
v_call: TRBV7-6; d_call: TRBD1; clone_size: -; j_call: TRBJ1-2; cdr3_nt: TGTGCCAGCAGCCCAACACAGGGGCCTACCGGCGGCTACACCTTC; cdr3_aa: CASSPTQGPTGGYTF
v_call: TRBV7-9; d_call: TRBD1; clone_size: -; j_call: TRBJ1-2; cdr3_nt: TGTGCCAGCAGCTTAGCGGGGGACAGACATGGGGCCACCTTC; cdr3_aa: CASSLAGDRHGATF